The 29 T cell receptor beta chains presented below share a single source sample, sequenced in a study of PD-1 blockade in classical Hodgkin lymphoma. Generated by immunoSEQ multiplex PCR, the TCRdb table keeps only in-frame clones and is missing some. The data contain 96,000 or so clones, 93% of them singletons. The time point denotes: cycle 4 day 1 (C4D1), after five to seven weeks of nivolumab. Exposure to brentuximab vedotin varied, and each patient had relapsed following autologous stem cell transplantation. The sample was peripheral blood mononuclear cells (PBMCs), taken before the fourth cycle of nivolumab. The receptor set was obtained from a human donor with classical Hodgkin lymphoma.

This chain connects TRBV28 to TRBJ2-5, with D uncertain. Trimming removed 10 bases from V and 5 bases from J, with 23 bases in between. This CDR3 is 15 amino acids long. The germline gives CDR1 MDHEN, CDR2 SYDVKM. In nucleotides, the CDR3 is TGTGCCACCACCTCGGCAGGTCGAGCCACCGAGACCCAGTACTTC. Amino acid sequence: CATTSAGRATETQYF.

The V call is TRBV2, the J call TRBJ2-5; weak D call: TRBD1 (6 bases). Germline CDR1 is SNHLY and CDR2 is FYNNEI. The V gene lost 9 bases and the J gene lost 4 bases, with 12 bases spanning the gap. The CDR3 is 12 residues long. CDR3 bases: TGTGCCAGAGGGGGAAGGGGAGAGACCCAGTACTTC. Its protein is CARGGRGETQYF.

The gene calls are TRBV28 and TRBJ1-1; TRBD1 might be the D (6 bases). Trimming shortened V by 3 bases and J by 11 bases, and 19 bases separated the two germline ends. CDR1 is MDHEN and CDR2 is SYDVKM in the germline V gene. The CDR3 runs to 14 residues. This chain's CDR3 is CASSLAPVRGLAFF. The CDR3 DNA is TGTGCCAGCAGTTTGGCCCCAGTAAGGGGGTTGGCTTTCTTT. The full variable domain, its missing parts supplied by reference TRBV28 and TRBJ1-1, is DVKVTQSSRYLVKRTGEKVFLECVQDMDHENMFWYRQDPGLGLRLIYFSYDVKMKEKGDIPEGYSVSREKKERFSLILESASTNQTSMYLCASSLAPVRGLAFFGQGTRLTVV.

The rearrangement uses TRBV27 and TRBJ2-7; TRBD1 aligns across 7 bases. Trimming cost V 7 bases and J 7 bases; bases outside gene matches: 19. The CDR3 extends over 16 amino acids. Germline V gene lookup returns CDR1 MNHEY and CDR2 SMNVEV (reference sequence). CDR3 nucleotide sequence: TGTGCCAGCAATGAGGGTTTGACAGGGTGGGGCCGGGAGCAGTACTTC. Amino acids: CASNEGLTGWGREQYF.

This chain connects TRBV7-9 to TRBJ1-2; TRBD1 matches 7 bases. Germline-derived CDR1 and CDR2 are SEHNR and FQNEAQ (reference sequence). The length of the CDR3 is 14 residues. Unmatched junction bases numbered 7, after V lost 1 base and J lost 8 bases. In nucleotides, the CDR3 is TGTGCCAGCAGCTTAGACAGGGGAGGAGGAGGCTACACCTTC. It encodes CASSLDRGGGGYTF.

The J gene is TRBJ1-2, the V gene TRBV2, with D possibly matching TRBD1 (5 bases). The CDR3 is 14 amino acids. Germline assignment: CDR1 SNHLY and CDR2 FYNNEI. V lost 10 bases and J 5 bases, leaving 20 bases between the germline ends. This CDR3 reads CATSWEGEGYGYTF. CDR3 DNA: TGTGCCACCAGCTGGGAAGGGGAGGGATATGGCTACACCTTC.

The chain combines TRBV4-2 with TRBJ2-7; 12 bases agree with TRBD2. The germline gives CDR1 LGHNA, CDR2 YNFKEQ. The CDR3 extends over 17 amino acids. V was pared by 1 base and J by 2 bases, with 6 bases of the junction left unmatched. The CDR3 region is CASSQATSGRRTYEQYF. The CDR3 DNA is TGTGCCAGCAGCCAAGCCACTAGCGGGAGGCGCACCTACGAGCAGTACTTC.

J is TRBJ2-5 and V is TRBV30, with 9 positions matching TRBD1. V lost 1 base, J lost 5 bases, and 8 bases stayed unmatched. The CDR3 is made up of 15 amino acids. Germline V lookup: CDR1 GTSNPN, CDR2 SVGIG (reference sequence). In DNA form, the CDR3 reads TGTGCCTGGAGTGATTTGGGACAGGGATGGGAGACCCAGTACTTC. The encoded protein is CAWSDLGQGWETQYF.

This clone was seen only a few times. V gene TRBV19 combines with J gene TRBJ2-4, with 7 bases lining up with TRBD2. Germline-derived CDR1 and CDR2 are LNHDA and SQIVND (reference sequence). The V gene end was trimmed by 5 bases and the J gene end by 8 bases; junction bases not matched to a gene: 9. CDR3 length: 14 residues. CDR3 DNA: TGTGCCAGTAGTTGGGGCTCTGGGAGGGACATTCAGTACTTC. It is translated as CASSWGSGRDIQYF.

The DNA for the CDR3 is TGTGCCAGTAAAGACGGAGACAATCAGCCCCAGCATTTT. It yields the protein CASKDGDNQPQHF. This rearrangement joins TRBV7-9 to TRBJ1-5; D unclear. This CDR3 has 13 residues. V was pared by 9 bases and J by 3 bases, with 12 bases between. Germline values: CDR1 SEHNR, CDR2 FQNEAQ (reference sequence).

This clone showed up just once. The rearrangement joins TRBV5-1 to TRBJ2-7; 9 nucleotides agree with TRBD1. Germline assignment: CDR1 SGHRS and CDR2 YFSETQ. CDR3 length equals 14 residues. V shed 7 bases, J shed 2 bases, and the junction held 7 bases outside the gene matches. The CDR3 DNA reads TGCGCCAGCGGTTTGGACAGGGGCACCTACGAGCAGTACTTC. It yields the protein CASGLDRGTYEQYF.

This clone was observed a handful of times. The V call is TRBV7-9, the J call TRBJ2-7; 13 bases agree with TRBD2. Germline CDR1 is SEHNR and CDR2 is FQNEAQ (reference sequence). Germline trimming cut 8 bases from V and 2 bases from J; bases unmatched to any gene: 12. The CDR3 has 17 amino acids. In nucleotides, the CDR3 is TGTGCCAGCGGAGGACTAGCGGGAGCTTTCGTCGCCTACGAGCAGTACTTC. Translation gives CASGGLAGAFVAYEQYF.

V usage is TRBV28 and J usage is TRBJ2-1; the D call may be TRBD1 or TRBD2 (5 bases each). Germline V CDR1 and CDR2: MDHEN, SYDVKM. The CDR3 runs to 13 residues. V lost 5 bases and J lost 9, with 14 bases in between. The CDR3 region is CASSQRPRGEQFF. The CDR3 DNA follows: TGTGCCAGCAGTCAGCGACCGAGGGGTGAGCAGTTCTTC.

This sequence joins TRBV28 and TRBJ1-4; TRBD1 might be the D (6 bases). The CDR3 is 13 residues long. Looked up from germline, CDR1 is MDHEN and CDR2 is SYDVKM. In DNA form, the CDR3 reads TGTGCTGGAAGGGGGACAACTAATGAAAAACTGTTTTTT. Its protein is CAGRGTTNEKLFF.

This chain links TRBV6-5 with TRBJ2-7, with D tentatively TRBD1 (5 bases). This CDR3 is built from 12 residues. Germline V CDR1 and CDR2: MNHEY, SVGAGI. V lost 8 bases and J lost 0, with 8 bases in between. The CDR3 is CASGDSSYEQYF. CDR3 bases: TGTGCCAGCGGAGACAGCTCCTACGAGCAGTACTTC.

The chain carries TRBV28 and TRBJ2-7, with D possibly TRBD2 on 5 matching bases. CDR3 size: 19 residues. Germline V lookup: CDR1 MDHEN, CDR2 SYDVKM. The ends were cut back, 4 bases at V and 3 bases at J, with 28 bases in the middle. Written as DNA, the CDR3 is TGTGCCAGCAGTTCTTCACTTGGACTGTCGGCCGTAACTCGCTACGAGCAGTACTTC. It codes for CASSSSLGLSAVTRYEQYF. Complete variable domain (other parts from reference TRBV28 and TRBJ2-7): DVKVTQSSRYLVKRTGEKVFLECVQDMDHENMFWYRQDPGLGLRLIYFSYDVKMKEKGDIPEGYSVSREKKERFSLILESASTNQTSMYLCASSSSLGLSAVTRYEQYFGPGTRLTVT.

The count of this clone is one. The genes are TRBV2 and TRBJ1-5; D gene unclear. The V end was cut by 2 bases, the J end by 2 bases, with 19 bases between. The CDR3 loop spans 18 amino acids. Germline CDR1 SNHLY, CDR2 FYNNEI. CDR3 amino acids: CASSEISGGRVRNQPQHF. CDR3 DNA sequence: TGTGCCAGCAGTGAAATTTCGGGCGGCCGGGTGCGCAATCAGCCCCAGCATTTT.

V and J are TRBV7-8 and TRBJ2-7; no reliable D call. The CDR3 has 13 amino acids. V was pared by 9 bases and J by 0 bases, with 12 bases between. Germline CDR1 and CDR2: SGHVS and FQNEAQ. CDR3 amino acids: CASGPRSSYEQYF. The CDR3 region has the DNA TGTGCCAGTGGGCCTAGGAGCTCCTACGAGCAGTACTTC.

The chain joins TRBV5-1 to TRBJ1-1; no clear D. CDR3 length: 14 residues. Germline-derived CDR1 and CDR2 are SGHRS and YFSETQ. Deletions cut 0 bases from V and 4 bases from J, with 10 bases between. In nucleotides, the CDR3 is TGCGCCAGCAGCTTGGCCCACGCTGGCACTGAAGCTTTCTTT. It specifies CASSLAHAGTEAFF. The entire variable domain, with the rest obtained from reference TRBV5-1 and TRBJ1-1, is as follows: KAGVTQTPRYLIKTRGQQVTLSCSPISGHRSVSWYQQTPGQGLQFLFEYFSETQRNKGNFPGRFSGRQFSNSRSEMNVSTLELGDSALYLCASSLAHAGTEAFFGQGTRLTVV.

This chain joins TRBV5-1 and TRBJ1-4; D gene unclear. The germline V and J ends were trimmed by 1 base and 1 base, with 11 bases remaining between them. Germline V gene data show CDR1 as SGHRS and CDR2 as YFSETQ. There are 16 residues in the CDR3. For the CDR3, the DNA is TGCGCCAGCAGCTTGAGGGAGGTGATAACTAATGAAAAACTGTTTTTT. It is translated as CASSLREVITNEKLFF.

The genes are TRBV10-1 and TRBJ1-1; D gene uncertain. There are 15 residues in the CDR3. V was shortened by 5 bases and J by 0 bases, with 13 bases between the two germline ends. Per germline, CDR1 WNHNN and CDR2 SYGVQD (reference sequence). This chain's CDR3 is CASSNSSALNTEAFF. In DNA, the CDR3 is TGCGCCAGCAGTAATTCGAGCGCCCTGAACACTGAAGCTTTCTTT.

This chain links TRBV11-2 with TRBJ2-7; D ambiguous. This CDR3 comprises 12 residues. The V and J ends lost 0 bases and 5 bases respectively, with 5 bases between them. Germline assignment: CDR1 SGHAT and CDR2 FQNNGV. The CDR3 DNA reads TGTGCCAGCAGCTTAGATTCAGACGAGCAGTACTTC. Translated, it gives CASSLDSDEQYF.

The chain is built from TRBV30 and TRBJ2-1, with TRBD2 identical over 13 bases. CDR1 and CDR2 (germline): GTSNPN, SVGIG (reference sequence). With 3 bases clipped from V and 8 bases from J, the junction kept 7 bases outside the gene matches. The CDR3 extends over 15 amino acids. The DNA for the CDR3 is TGTGCCTGGAGCATAACTAGCGGGAGGGTCTATGAGCAGTTCTTC. Translated: CAWSITSGRVYEQFF. Full variable domain (outside the CDR3, taken from reference TRBV30 and TRBJ2-1): SQTIHQWPATLVQPVGSPLSLECTVEGTSNPNLYWYRQAAGRGLQLLFYSVGIGQISSEVPQNLSASRPQDRQFILSSKKLLLSDSGFYLCAWSITSGRVYEQFFGPGTRLTVL.

V is TRBV2 and J is TRBJ1-2, with 7 bases matching TRBD1. This CDR3 spans 14 amino acids. After removal of 3 bases from V and 4 bases from J, the junction contained 5 bases not matched to a gene. Germline CDR1 reads SNHLY; CDR2 reads FYNNEI. The CDR3 is CASSDRQGGYGYTF. The DNA of the CDR3 is TGTGCCAGCAGTGATCGGCAGGGGGGCTATGGCTACACCTTC.

The rearrangement joins TRBV30 to TRBJ1-3; the D gene is possibly TRBD1 (5 bases). Germline V gene data show CDR1 as GTSNPN and CDR2 as SVGIG (reference sequence). Trimming took 5 bases from V and 0 from J, leaving 8 bases between them. The CDR3 runs to 13 residues. In nucleotides, the CDR3 is TGTGCCTGGCACAGGTACTCTGGAAACACCATATATTTT. Its protein product is CAWHRYSGNTIYF.

V is TRBV11-2 and J is TRBJ2-7; D is possibly TRBD1 (6 bases). The CDR3 totals 15 residues. Germline V CDR1 and CDR2: SGHAT, FQNNGV. The ends were cut back, 5 bases at V and 1 base at J, with 15 bases in the middle. In DNA form, the CDR3 reads TGTGCCAGCAGCCTCCAGACAGGTAATTCCTACGAGCAGTACTTC. This sequence encodes CASSLQTGNSYEQYF.

The V call is TRBV13, the J call TRBJ2-7; 10 bases agree with TRBD2. Germline CDR1 and CDR2: PRHDT and FYEKMQ (reference sequence). Trimming removed 3 bases from V and 2 bases from J; junction bases left unmatched: 13. The CDR3 extends over 18 amino acids. CDR3 nucleotides: TGTGCCAGCAGCTTCCAAAGCGGGAGGGCCAGTCGTACCTACGAGCAGTACTTC. Translation gives CASSFQSGRASRTYEQYF.

This chain connects TRBV29-1 to TRBJ2-1, with a possible D match to TRBD2 (5 bases). CDR3 length equals 12 residues. The germline gives CDR1 SQVTM, CDR2 ANQGSEA. The V and J ends lost 4 bases and 4 bases respectively, with 8 bases between them. CDR3 sequence (DNA): TGCAGCGTTGTGACGGGATACAATGAGCAGTTCTTC. Its translation: CSVVTGYNEQFF.

The V call is TRBV28, the J call TRBJ1-1, with unresolved D. V was trimmed by 7 bases and J by 1 base, leaving 4 bases between them. Per germline, CDR1 MDHEN and CDR2 SYDVKM. The CDR3 has 11 amino acids. Here the CDR3 DNA reads TGTGCCAGCACGGCGAACACTGAAGCTTTCTTT. It specifies CASTANTEAFF.